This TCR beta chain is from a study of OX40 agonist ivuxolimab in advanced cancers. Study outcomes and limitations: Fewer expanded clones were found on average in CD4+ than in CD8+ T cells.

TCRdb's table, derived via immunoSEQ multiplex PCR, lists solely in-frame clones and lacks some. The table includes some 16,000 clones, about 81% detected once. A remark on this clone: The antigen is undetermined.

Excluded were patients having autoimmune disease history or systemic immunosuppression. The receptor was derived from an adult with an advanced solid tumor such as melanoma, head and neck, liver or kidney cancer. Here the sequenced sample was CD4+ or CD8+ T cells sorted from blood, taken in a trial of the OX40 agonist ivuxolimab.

The CDR3 protein is CASSETGGYSYEQYF. The CDR3 DNA is TGTGCCAGCAGCGAGACAGGGGGTTACTCCTACGAGCAGTACTTC. The chain uses TRBV2 and TRBJ2-7; 9 bases are shared with TRBD1. The germline CDR1 and CDR2 sequences are SNHLY and FYNNEI. The CDR3 covers 15 residues. Trimming removed 6 bases from V and 0 bases from J; junction bases left unmatched: 6.